The 20 T cell receptor beta chains listed next were all sequenced from one sample in a study of T cell changes during pregnancy in multiple sclerosis. Profiled with immunoSEQ multiplex PCR; TCRdb holds only in-frame clones, not every one. The sample shows roughly 93,000 clones, approximately 89% of them seen only once. Sequences were derived from peripheral blood, sampled in the first trimester of pregnancy. Every receptor here comes from a female donor in good health, enrolled as a control in a pregnancy study.

This clone was counted a single time. J is TRBJ1-4 and V is TRBV29-1; 10 nucleotides agree with TRBD1. In germline, CDR1 is SQVTM, CDR2 ANQGSEA. Trimming removed 6 bases from V and 8 bases from J; junction bases left unmatched: 3. This CDR3 has 12 amino acids. The CDR3 spells CSVRQGAEKLFF. In DNA, the CDR3 is TGCAGCGTCCGACAGGGGGCGGAAAAACTGTTTTTT.

This chain connects TRBV25-1 to TRBJ1-2; D is unclear. V was cut by 8 bases and J by 8 bases, with 18 bases left in between. The V gene's germline CDR1 is MGHDK and CDR2 SYGVNS. The CDR3 is 13 residues long. The CDR3 loop is CASSEDRVGGYTF. The CDR3 bases are TGTGCCAGCTCGGAGGATAGGGTGGGAGGCTACACCTTC.

The chain couples TRBV2 to TRBJ1-3, with D unresolved. This CDR3 is 16 amino acids long. From germline, CDR1 is SNHLY and CDR2 FYNNEI. The V gene lost 1 base and the J gene lost 0 bases, with 10 bases spanning the gap. The CDR3 coding sequence is TGTGCCAGCAGTGAAGTGCAGGCCAGCTCTGGAAACACCATATATTTT. It codes for CASSEVQASSGNTIYF.

The V and J genes are TRBV27 and TRBJ2-1, with D hard to call. The germline V and J ends were trimmed by 2 bases and 0 bases, with 8 bases remaining between them. Germline lookup yields CDR1 MNHEY and CDR2 SMNVEV (reference sequence). This CDR3 has 15 amino acids. The CDR3 DNA follows: TGTGCCAGCAGTTTAGCGATAAGCTCCTACAATGAGCAGTTCTTC. Translating gives CASSLAISSYNEQFF.

The chain has TRBV7-2 and TRBJ2-5, with 8 bases that match TRBD1. The CDR3 has 17 residues. With 5 bases clipped from V and 9 bases from J, the junction kept 20 bases outside the gene matches. Germline-derived CDR1 and CDR2 are SGHTA and FQGNSA. The CDR3 nucleotides are TGTGCCAGCAGCCTCCAGGGGGCCTTACGTCCAAGAGCGTCCCAGTACTTC. This sequence encodes CASSLQGALRPRASQYF.

The rearrangement links TRBV4-3 to TRBJ2-1, with TRBD2 matching 8 bases. CDR3 size: 12 residues. After removal of 5 bases from V and 10 bases from J, the junction contained 4 bases not matched to a gene. The V gene's germline CDR1 is LGHNA and CDR2 YSLEER. CDR3 sequence (DNA): TGCGCCAGCAGCTCCGGGAGGGGGGAGCAGTTCTTC. It translates to CASSSGRGEQFF.

This chain links TRBV11-1 with TRBJ2-4, with D tentatively TRBD1 (6 bases). This CDR3 has 15 amino acids. The germline V and J ends were trimmed by 3 bases and 11 bases, with 20 bases remaining between them. Germline loops: CDR1 SGHAT, CDR2 FQDESV (reference sequence). CDR3 DNA sequence: TGTGCCAGCAGCTTGCGCCGGGACAACCGTGTAGTTCAGTACTTC. This encodes CASSLRRDNRVVQYF.

The chain uses TRBV27 and TRBJ1-2; TRBD1 matches 9 bases. The V segment lost 4 bases and the J segment 7 bases; nucleotides outside the gene matches: 13. CDR3 size: 16 residues. Per the germline V gene, CDR1 is MNHEY and CDR2 is SMNVEV (reference sequence). In nucleotides, the CDR3 is TGTGCCAGCAGTTCGGGACAGGGAGTCAGAAACGGTGGCTACACCTTC. Translating it yields CASSSGQGVRNGGYTF.

The chain recombines TRBV7-9 with TRBJ1-5; TRBD1 aligns across 10 bases. CDR1 and CDR2 from the germline V gene are SEHNR and FQNEAQ (reference sequence). The junction had 7 bases not matched to a gene; V was cut back by 5 bases and J by 0 bases. CDR3 length: 17 residues. CDR3 DNA: TGTGCCAGCAGCGTGGGACAGGGGAAATATAGCAATCAGCCCCAGCATTTT. Translation: CASSVGQGKYSNQPQHF.

This sequence joins TRBV6-1 and TRBJ1-3; perhaps TRBD1 as D (6 bases). This CDR3 spans 16 amino acids. Germline V gives CDR1 MNHNS, CDR2 SASEGT. Trimming shortened V by 0 bases and J by 2 bases, and 11 bases separated the two germline ends. DNA of the CDR3: TGTGCCAGCAGTGAAGCGCTTCCAGGGGCTGGAAACACCATATATTTT. Translating gives CASSEALPGAGNTIYF.

This clone was observed once. V and J are TRBV7-2 and TRBJ2-5; D is undetermined. This CDR3 region has 12 residues. CDR1 is SGHTA and CDR2 is FQGNSA in the germline V gene. V gave up 6 bases and J gave up 3 bases, with 8 bases separating them. Here the CDR3 reads CASSRLEETQYF. The DNA of the CDR3 is TGTGCCAGCAGTCGGTTAGAAGAGACCCAGTACTTC. Based on the CDR3 plus reference TRBV7-2 and TRBJ2-5, the full variable domain is GAGVSQSPSNKVTEKGKDVELRCDPISGHTALYWYRQSLGQGLEFLIYFQGNSAPDKSGLPSDRFSAERTGGSVSTLTIQRTQQEDSAVYLCASSRLEETQYFGPGTRLLVL.

This chain links TRBV7-2 with TRBJ2-5; D is perhaps TRBD2 (5 bases). From germline, CDR1 is SGHTA and CDR2 FQGNSA. V was pared by 4 bases and J by 5 bases, with 14 bases between. This CDR3 comprises 14 residues. The CDR3 loop is CASSYLTGGETQYF. DNA of the CDR3: TGTGCCAGCAGCTACCTAACCGGCGGGGAGACCCAGTACTTC.

In its sample, this clone was seen once. This chain connects TRBV14 to TRBJ1-2, with D unresolved. The CDR3 loop spans 14 amino acids. Per germline, CDR1 SGHDN and CDR2 FVKESK. The V and J ends lost 0 bases and 8 bases respectively, with 13 bases between them. This CDR3 is CASSQEWAVRGYTF. In DNA, the CDR3 is TGTGCCAGCAGCCAAGAATGGGCAGTAAGGGGCTACACCTTC.

V usage is TRBV27 and J usage is TRBJ2-7; D is unclear. Per the germline V gene, CDR1 is MNHEY and CDR2 is SMNVEV (reference sequence). This CDR3 is 14 amino acids long. V was clipped by 0 bases and J by 0 bases, with 6 bases between them. The DNA for the CDR3 is TGTGCCAGCAGTTTATCGTCAGACTCCTACGAGCAGTACTTC. Translated: CASSLSSDSYEQYF.

The CDR3 bases are TGTGCCAGCAGCCAAGTAACAAAGAGGGCCATGGAGTCACCCCTCCACTTT. Residues: CASSQVTKRAMESPLHF. The chain recombines TRBV4-2 with TRBJ1-6; D is unresolved. From germline, CDR1 is LGHNA and CDR2 YNFKEQ. V was trimmed by 1 base and J by 10 bases, leaving 20 bases between them. This CDR3 comprises 17 residues.

The chain is built from TRBV28 and TRBJ1-2; TRBD1 matches 9 bases. The V gene's germline CDR1 is MDHEN and CDR2 SYDVKM. V lost 4 bases to trimming and J lost 0 bases; unmatched junction nucleotides: 3. The length of the CDR3 is 15 residues. CDR3 sequence (DNA): TGTGCCAGCAGTTACAGGGGGCCTCCTAACTATGGCTACACCTTC. It is translated as CASSYRGPPNYGYTF.

The rearrangement joins TRBV7-6 to TRBJ1-4; TRBD1 matches at 11 bases. The CDR3 spans 13 residues. Per germline, CDR1 SGHVS and CDR2 FNYEAQ. Trimming removed 8 bases from V and 10 bases from J; junction bases left unmatched: 6. Written as DNA, the CDR3 is TGTGCCAGCGAGGGACAGGGGGTTGGAAAACTGTTTTTT. This encodes CASEGQGVGKLFF. The whole variable domain, remainder taken from reference TRBV7-6 and TRBJ1-4, is GAGVSQSPRYKVTKRGQDVALRCDPISGHVSLYWYRQALGQGPEFLTYFNYEAQQDKSGLPNDRFSAERPEGSISTLTIQRTEQRDSAMYRCASEGQGVGKLFFGSGTQLSVL.

The genes are TRBV7-2 and TRBJ1-3; no clear D. The CDR3 runs to 16 residues. Deletions cut 5 bases from V and 3 bases from J, with 17 bases between. Per the germline V gene, CDR1 is SGHTA and CDR2 is FQGNSA. This CDR3 reads CASSEVLRDFGNTIYF. The DNA of the CDR3 is TGTGCCAGCAGCGAGGTTCTTAGAGACTTTGGAAACACCATATATTTT.

The J gene is TRBJ2-3, the V gene TRBV4-2; 12 bases are a match to TRBD1. The V gene end was trimmed by 3 bases and the J gene end by 2 bases; junction bases not matched to a gene: 3. The CDR3 has 16 residues. Germline-derived CDR1 and CDR2 are LGHNA and YNFKEQ. The CDR3 DNA sequence: TGTGCCAGCAGCCATGGGACAGGGGGCTTCACAGATACGCAGTATTTT. Translated: CASSHGTGGFTDTQYF.

This chain links TRBV7-9 with TRBJ1-2; tentative D call: TRBD1 (5 bases). In germline, CDR1 is SEHNR, CDR2 FQNEAQ (reference sequence). There are 18 residues in the CDR3. V lost 5 bases and J 0 bases, leaving 22 bases between the germline ends. CDR3 DNA: TGTGCCAGCAGCACATCCTATACAGGCCCAACTCCTAACTATGGCTACACCTTC. Translating gives CASSTSYTGPTPNYGYTF.